Shown below are 17 T cell receptor beta chains from a single sample sequenced in a study of blood T cell repertoires in COVID-19. This table comes from immunoSEQ multiplex PCR, and its TCRdb copy is limited to in-frame clones, with some not included. The data show roughly 410,000 clones, with over 75% seen just once and under 2% held by the top ten. The sample was peripheral blood. The origin of the receptors is a woman between 40 and 55 years old with COVID-19, enrolled during active disease.

This clone was counted a few times. V usage is TRBV2 and J usage is TRBJ1-2; unclear D gene. The germline V gene encodes CDR1 SNHLY and CDR2 FYNNEI. This CDR3 comprises 11 residues. V lost 10 bases and J lost 8, with 14 bases in between. The CDR3 DNA sequence: TGTGCCACCGAACTACTATCAGGCTACACCTTC. It codes for CATELLSGYTF.

The chain is built from TRBV15 and TRBJ1-3; D might be TRBD1 (6 bases). The germline V gene encodes CDR1 LNHNV and CDR2 YYDKDF (reference sequence). V was trimmed by 0 bases and J by 4 bases, leaving 10 bases between them. The CDR3 loop spans 15 amino acids. The CDR3 DNA follows: TGTGCCACCAGCAGAGAGGGGGCCGGGGGAAACACCATATATTTT. Its translation: CATSREGAGGNTIYF.

V and J are TRBV28 and TRBJ1-2; 9 bases map to TRBD1. CDR3 size: 14 residues. Trimming removed 5 bases from V and 3 bases from J; junction bases left unmatched: 4. CDR1 is MDHEN, CDR2 SYDVKM, per germline. CDR3: CASSANRGHYGYTF. CDR3 sequence (DNA): TGTGCCAGCAGTGCAAACAGGGGGCACTATGGCTACACCTTC.

The V gene is TRBV28, the J gene TRBJ2-7; weak D call: TRBD2 (6 bases). From germline, CDR1 is MDHEN and CDR2 SYDVKM. The CDR3 has 11 residues. The V and J ends lost 8 bases and 3 bases respectively, with 8 bases between them. CDR3 sequence (DNA): TGTGCCAGCGGAGGGTTCTACGAGCAGTACTTC. Protein: CASGGFYEQYF.

This sequence joins TRBV7-2 and TRBJ1-1, with 11 bases that match TRBD1. Germline CDR1 reads SGHTA; CDR2 reads FQGNSA. The junction had 15 bases not matched to a gene; V was cut back by 5 bases and J by 7 bases. This CDR3 contains 17 residues. The DNA for the CDR3 is TGTGCCAGCAGCCCCCGTCCGGGACAGGGGGTTCAGATTGAAGCTTTCTTT. It codes for CASSPRPGQGVQIEAFF.

The V gene is TRBV7-8, the J gene TRBJ2-3, with D perhaps matching TRBD2 (6 bases). V lost 5 bases and J 2 bases, leaving 17 bases between the germline ends. Germline loops: CDR1 SGHVS, CDR2 FQNEAQ. The CDR3 has 16 amino acids. CDR3 DNA: TGTGCCAGCAGCCCTCACGCGGGACCCTACACAGATACGCAGTATTTT. It specifies CASSPHAGPYTDTQYF.

The chain links TRBV5-5 to TRBJ1-3; D possibly corresponds to TRBD1 (5 bases). The CDR3 runs to 16 residues. V was trimmed by 2 bases and J by 0 bases, leaving 12 bases between them. Germline V lookup: CDR1 SGHKS, CDR2 YYEKEE (reference sequence). CDR3 bases: TGTGCCAGCAGCTTAACAGGAATCAACTCTGGAAACACCATATATTTT. Protein: CASSLTGINSGNTIYF.

The chain's CDR3 is CASSLGRTPNNEQFF. The CDR3, as DNA: TGTGCCAGCAGCTTAGGACGGACACCTAACAATGAGCAGTTCTTC. This chain uses TRBV7-9 with TRBJ2-1, with a possible D match to TRBD1 (5 bases). Germline lookup yields CDR1 SEHNR and CDR2 FQNEAQ (reference sequence). Trimming left V 1 base short and J 5 bases short, with 12 bases between. This CDR3 has 15 residues.

This clone was detected only once. The V gene is TRBV11-2, the J gene TRBJ2-2, with 9 bases fitting TRBD1. Per the germline V gene, CDR1 is SGHAT and CDR2 is FQNNGV. With 2 bases clipped from V and 5 bases from J, the junction kept 6 bases outside the gene matches. CDR3 length: 16 amino acids. Written as DNA, the CDR3 is TGTGCCAGCAGCTTACCCGGGACAGGGCGTACCGGGGAGCTGTTTTTT. Protein: CASSLPGTGRTGELFF.

This chain connects TRBV27 to TRBJ1-1, with D unresolved. The V end was cut by 4 bases, the J end by 0 bases, with 6 bases between. There are 13 residues in the CDR3. Per germline, CDR1 MNHEY and CDR2 SMNVEV (reference sequence). The CDR3: CASSSLLNTEAFF. As DNA, the CDR3 is TGTGCCAGCAGTTCCCTATTGAACACTGAAGCTTTCTTT.

The chain links TRBV19 to TRBJ2-1, with TRBD1 matching 8 bases. The CDR3 is made up of 16 amino acids. Germline-derived CDR1 and CDR2 are LNHDA and SQIVND (reference sequence). The trim removed 5 bases at V and 4 bases at J, leaving 10 bases unmatched. CDR3 region: CASSYVGGQGYNEQFF. The CDR3 DNA follows: TGTGCCAGTAGTTATGTGGGCGGACAGGGATACAATGAGCAGTTCTTC.

This clone was detected a few times. This chain joins TRBV5-1 and TRBJ1-1; D ambiguous. V was clipped by 3 bases and J by 1 base, with 7 bases between them. Germline CDR1 and CDR2: SGHRS and YFSETQ. This CDR3 comprises 13 residues. CDR3: CASSSQENTEAFF. The CDR3 nucleotides read TGCGCCAGCAGCTCTCAGGAGAACACTGAAGCTTTCTTT.

The chain recombines TRBV9 with TRBJ1-2; the match to TRBD1 covers 9 bases. CDR1 and CDR2 from the germline V gene are SGDLS and YYNGEE. The trim removed 4 bases at V and 6 bases at J, leaving 4 bases unmatched. This CDR3 contains 13 residues. The chain's CDR3 is CASSLTGGDGYTF. For the CDR3, the DNA is TGTGCCAGCAGCTTAACAGGGGGCGATGGCTACACCTTC.

The chain joins TRBV3-1 (or the pseudogene TRBV3-2) to TRBJ1-5; 7 nucleotides match TRBD1. Germline lookup yields CDR1 LGHDT and CDR2 YNNKEL (reference sequence). The junction had 7 bases not matched to a gene; V was cut back by 8 bases and J by 6 bases. The CDR3 runs to 13 residues. CDR3 protein: CASGRQGGQPQHF. The CDR3 DNA reads TGTGCCAGCGGACGACAGGGAGGTCAGCCCCAGCATTTT.

This chain connects TRBV18 to TRBJ2-7, with D perhaps TRBD1 (5 bases). Germline V lookup: CDR1 KGHSH, CDR2 LQKENI. The CDR3 covers 16 residues. Trimming removed 1 base from V and 0 bases from J, with 13 bases in between. This CDR3 reads CASSPQTQGVSYEQYF. The CDR3 DNA is TGTGCCAGCTCACCACAAACCCAGGGCGTCTCCTACGAGCAGTACTTC.

This chain uses TRBV6-2 or TRBV6-3 with TRBJ2-1; 9 bases line up with TRBD2. There are 18 residues in the CDR3. After removal of 0 bases from V and 4 bases from J, the junction contained 10 bases not matched to a gene. CDR1 and CDR2 (germline): MNHEY, SVGEGT. CDR3 nucleotides: TGTGCCAGCAGTTACTCGAGGGAAGCGGGAGGAAGGTACAATGAGCAGTTCTTC. It yields the protein CASSYSREAGGRYNEQFF.

The rearrangement links TRBV27 to TRBJ2-2, with D perhaps matching TRBD1 (5 bases). The CDR3 has 20 amino acids. Germline values: CDR1 MNHEY, CDR2 SMNVEV (reference sequence). V lost 1 base and J 1 base, leaving 22 bases between the germline ends. DNA for the CDR3: TGTGCCAGCAGTTTATTAGAAGGGGATAAGAAGGGTAGGAACACCGGGGAGCTGTTTTTT. It encodes CASSLLEGDKKGRNTGELFF.